One sample yielded the 31 T cell receptor beta chains listed below, sequenced in a study of cytomegalovirus exposure and HLA in healthy donors. The study ran its PCR with 60 Vbeta and 13 Jbeta primers. Generated by immunoSEQ multiplex PCR, the TCRdb table keeps only in-frame clones and is missing some. The sample yields some 95,000 clones, about 67% seen once. Sequencing used PBMCs. These receptors were collected from a woman under 30 in good health and CMV-seropositive.

The CDR3 protein is CASSLVAGTSGRGNEQFF. Here the CDR3 DNA reads TGTGCCAGCAGCTTAGTCGCCGGCACTAGCGGGAGAGGCAATGAGCAGTTCTTC. J is TRBJ2-1 and V is TRBV7-8, with TRBD2 matching 11 bases. The CDR3 extends over 18 amino acids. V trimming: 1 base; J trimming: 6 bases; junction bases outside the gene matches: 11. Germline assignment: CDR1 SGHVS and CDR2 FQNEAQ.

The chain couples TRBV6-5 to TRBJ2-1; a weak D match, TRBD1 (5 bases). This CDR3 is 13 amino acids long. Trimming cost V 11 bases and J 10 bases, with 21 bases left between them. The germline gives CDR1 MNHEY, CDR2 SVGAGI. The CDR3 DNA is TGTGCCGCAATTAGTGACAGCCAAGGGGAGCAGTTCTTC. It yields the protein CAAISDSQGEQFF.

The rearrangement uses TRBV18 and TRBJ2-7; 9 positions match TRBD1. Germline values: CDR1 KGHSH, CDR2 LQKENI. The junction had 1 base not matched to a gene; V was cut back by 3 bases and J by 4 bases. The CDR3 totals 13 residues. CDR3 DNA: TGTGCCAGCTCACCGACAGGGGGATACGAGCAGTACTTC. Translated, it gives CASSPTGGYEQYF.

The chain joins TRBV19 to TRBJ2-7; perhaps TRBD2 as D (5 bases). V was cut by 5 bases and J by 0 bases, with 14 bases left in between. From germline, CDR1 is LNHDA and CDR2 SQIVND (reference sequence). The CDR3 runs 15 residues. CDR3 sequence reads: CASSSLPGSSYEQYF. In nucleotides, the CDR3 is TGTGCCAGTAGTTCCCTGCCGGGAAGCTCCTACGAGCAGTACTTC.

The J gene is TRBJ2-1, the V gene TRBV25-1; D unclear. V was clipped by 6 bases and J by 5 bases, with 11 bases between them. Germline CDR1 is MGHDK and CDR2 is SYGVNS. The CDR3 has 13 amino acids. CDR3 loop: CASSPGFNNEQFF. In nucleotides, the CDR3 is TGTGCCAGCAGCCCCGGGTTCAACAATGAGCAGTTCTTC.

The chain links TRBV7-3 to TRBJ2-1, with TRBD2 identical over 8 bases. CDR1 and CDR2 from the germline V gene are SGHTA and FQGTGA. This CDR3 is built from 15 residues. Trimming took 5 bases from V and 2 from J; bases not matched to a gene: 5. The CDR3 loop reads CASSPGLAAYNEQFF. The CDR3, as DNA: TGTGCCAGCAGCCCTGGACTAGCCGCCTACAATGAGCAGTTCTTC.

This clone was counted many times. The sample has other DNA sequences that encode this CDR3 too. The CDR3 sequence: CASSGTNTGELFF. The CDR3 DNA reads TGTGCCAGCAGTGGGACTAACACCGGGGAGCTGTTTTTT. This rearrangement joins TRBV6-4 to TRBJ2-2, with a weak D call TRBD2 (5 bases). CDR1 and CDR2 from the germline V gene are MRHNA and SNTAGT. The CDR3 is 13 amino acids. Trimming took 4 bases from V and 2 from J, leaving 5 bases between them.

This clone was counted between two and nine times. CDR3 region: CASSSRAGHTDTQYF. The CDR3 region has the DNA TGCGCCAGCAGCTCGCGAGCGGGGCACACAGATACGCAGTATTTT. The rearrangement links TRBV5-1 to TRBJ2-3; 7 nucleotides line up with TRBD2. Trimming cost V 3 bases and J 2 bases; bases outside gene matches: 6. The CDR3 runs to 15 residues. The germline V gene encodes CDR1 SGHRS and CDR2 YFSETQ.

The CDR3 spells CASSPFGGVTDTQYF. The CDR3 DNA follows: TGTGCCAGCAGTCCCTTCGGGGGGGTGACAGATACGCAGTATTTT. This chain joins TRBV28 and TRBJ2-3; 8 bases match TRBD2. The CDR3 is 15 amino acids. Trimming took 5 bases from V and 3 from J; bases not matched to a gene: 7. Germline V gives CDR1 MDHEN, CDR2 SYDVKM.

This chain links TRBV30 with TRBJ1-2; no definite D call. V was trimmed by 2 bases and J by 3 bases, leaving 10 bases between them. The CDR3 spans 13 residues. Per the germline V gene, CDR1 is GTSNPN and CDR2 is SVGIG (reference sequence). The CDR3 sequence is CAWSSVVDYGYTF. In DNA form, the CDR3 reads TGTGCCTGGAGTTCAGTGGTGGACTATGGCTACACCTTC.

As concerns this clone: Mismatch with germline at one junction end may stem from a read error. This chain uses TRBV5-6 with TRBJ1-1; tentatively, D is TRBD1 (6 bases). Germline V CDR1 and CDR2: SGHDT, YYEEEE. The CDR3 contains 14 residues. The CDR3 region is CVSSWGQINTEAFF. In DNA form, the CDR3 reads TGTGTCAGCAGCTGGGGACAAATCAACACTGAAGCTTTCTTT.

The CDR3 nucleotides read TGTGCCAGCAGCTTCCTAGCGGGGGGGAGAAACAATGAGCAGTTCTTC. This sequence encodes CASSFLAGGRNNEQFF. The chain has TRBV5-6 and TRBJ2-1, with 12 positions matching TRBD2. From germline, CDR1 is SGHDT and CDR2 YYEEEE. Trimming removed 2 bases from V and 5 bases from J; junction bases left unmatched: 5. This CDR3 comprises 16 residues. Based on the CDR3 plus reference TRBV5-6 and TRBJ2-1, the full variable domain is DAGVTQSPTHLIKTRGQQVTLRCSPKSGHDTVSWYQQALGQGPQFIFQYYEEEERQRGNFPDRFSGHQFPNYSSELNVNALLLGDSALYLCASSFLAGGRNNEQFFGPGTRLTVL.

This clone has more than one count but fewer than ten. V and J are TRBV7-9 and TRBJ2-3, with TRBD2 matching over 11 bases. The CDR3 covers 18 residues. Germline CDR1 SEHNR, CDR2 FQNEAQ (reference sequence). The V segment lost 2 bases and the J segment 0 bases; nucleotides outside the gene matches: 7. The CDR3 coding sequence is TGTGCCAGCAGCTTAAGAAATAGCGGGGGGGGGAGCACAGATACGCAGTATTTT. Translating gives CASSLRNSGGGSTDTQYF.

The genes are TRBV11-3 and TRBJ2-1; 12 bases match TRBD2. The V gene's germline CDR1 is SGHNT and CDR2 YENEEA. CDR3 length equals 15 residues. V was clipped by 5 bases and J by 5 bases; unmatched bases: 4. The chain's CDR3 is CASSQTSGGNNEQFF. DNA for the CDR3: TGTGCCAGCAGCCAGACTAGCGGGGGAAACAATGAGCAGTTCTTC.

The chain employs TRBV5-1 and TRBJ2-1; D is possibly TRBD2 (5 bases). Germline V lookup: CDR1 SGHRS, CDR2 YFSETQ. This CDR3 contains 14 residues. Trimming took off 0 bases at V and 9 bases at J, with 13 bases between the two ends. The DNA for the CDR3 is TGCGCCAGCAGCTTGGGGGGTAGCGAGGCTGAGCAGTTCTTC. It translates to CASSLGGSEAEQFF.

V and J are TRBV25-1 and TRBJ1-5; no clear D. V lost 8 bases, J lost 2 bases, and 10 bases lay in between. Germline CDR1 and CDR2: MGHDK and SYGVNS. CDR3 length: 13 residues. The CDR3 DNA is TGTGCCAGCGCCGACTCGGGCAATCAGCCCCAGCATTTT. Amino acid sequence: CASADSGNQPQHF.

The rearrangement uses TRBV4-1 and TRBJ2-7; the D is unclear. Germline-derived CDR1 and CDR2 are MGHRA and YSYEKL. The V end was cut by 0 bases, the J end by 3 bases, with 18 bases between. The CDR3 consists of 17 residues. CDR3 bases: TGCGCCAGCAGCCAAGATCCCCGGAGCAGCGATTTCTACGAGCAGTACTTC. Its protein is CASSQDPRSSDFYEQYF.

The chain employs TRBV7-2 and TRBJ2-3; 7 bases agree with TRBD2. Germline V CDR1 and CDR2: SGHTA, FQGNSA. CDR3 length: 15 amino acids. With V trimmed by 3 bases and J by 6 bases, 9 bases remained unmatched. The CDR3, as DNA: TGTGCCAGCAGCTTCGGACTAGTCCTCGGGGATACGCAGTATTTT. This gives the protein CASSFGLVLGDTQYF. Together with reference TRBV7-2 and TRBJ2-3, the CDR3 gives the full variable domain: GAGVSQSPSNKVTEKGKDVELRCDPISGHTALYWYRQSLGQGLEFLIYFQGNSAPDKSGLPSDRFSAERTGGSVSTLTIQRTQQEDSAVYLCASSFGLVLGDTQYFGPGTRLTVL.

The sample holds a few counts of this clone. The chain uses TRBV2 and TRBJ2-7; 9 nucleotides line up with TRBD2. Looked up from germline, CDR1 is SNHLY and CDR2 is FYNNEI. V lost 3 bases and J lost 3; bases outside the gene matches: 9. The CDR3 runs to 16 residues. The CDR3 bases are TGTGCCAGCAGTGATGACCGACTAGCGGCGAACTACGAGCAGTACTTC. Amino acids: CASSDDRLAANYEQYF.

The chain recombines TRBV30 with TRBJ1-1; no definite D call. This CDR3 spans 15 amino acids. With 2 bases removed from V and 8 bases from J, the gap between germline ends came to 21 bases. Germline-derived CDR1 and CDR2 are GTSNPN and SVGIG (reference sequence). The CDR3 DNA follows: TGTGCCTGGAGTAGAACCGGTTTAGGTGGCAGGGAAGCTTTCTTT. It codes for CAWSRTGLGGREAFF.

This sequence joins TRBV28 and TRBJ2-6; 11 bases align to TRBD2. This CDR3 comprises 17 residues. CDR1 and CDR2 (germline): MDHEN, SYDVKM. The trim removed 4 bases at V and 2 bases at J, leaving 4 bases unmatched. Here the CDR3 DNA reads TGTGCCAGCAGTTCCCTAGCGGGAGGAGCTGGGGCCAACGTCCTGACTTTC. It is translated as CASSSLAGGAGANVLTF.

The chain uses TRBV9 and TRBJ1-1; D may be TRBD1 (5 bases). Between the trimmed V and J ends, which lost 0 bases and 4 bases, there was a span of 16 bases. The CDR3 spans 16 residues. Germline lookup yields CDR1 SGDLS and CDR2 YYNGEE. The CDR3 reads CASSVGEAVGGTEAFF. CDR3 DNA: TGTGCCAGCAGCGTAGGTGAAGCAGTCGGGGGCACTGAAGCTTTCTTT.

The V gene is TRBV5-1, the J gene TRBJ2-7, with TRBD2 as a possible D gene (5 bases). CDR1 is SGHRS, CDR2 YFSETQ, per germline. The CDR3 consists of 14 residues. V lost 0 bases to trimming and J lost 1 base, with 8 bases between them. CDR3 sequence (DNA): TGCGCCAGCAGCTTGGACCCGGGATCCTACGAGCAGTACTTC. It translates to CASSLDPGSYEQYF.

This rearrangement joins TRBV30 to TRBJ2-3; perhaps TRBD1 as D (5 bases). CDR1 is GTSNPN, CDR2 SVGIG, per germline (reference sequence). This CDR3 comprises 12 residues. V was trimmed by 4 bases and J by 4 bases, leaving 9 bases between them. The CDR3 DNA follows: TGTGCCTGGACACAGGCCCCAGATACGCAGTATTTT. The encoded protein is CAWTQAPDTQYF.

The V and J genes are TRBV7-2 and TRBJ2-7, with 12 bases lining up with TRBD2. The CDR3 sequence is 16 residues long. The germline V gene has CDR1 SGHTA and CDR2 FQGNSA. V was pared by 3 bases and J by 3 bases, with 6 bases of the junction left unmatched. The CDR3 DNA reads as TGTGCCAGCAGCTTGGGACTAGCGGGCTCTGGCTACGAGCAGTACTTC. This gives the protein CASSLGLAGSGYEQYF.

This sequence joins TRBV9 and TRBJ2-4; possible D gene TRBD2, 5 bases. The ends were cut back, 0 bases at V and 9 bases at J, with 7 bases in the middle. The CDR3 spans 12 residues. Germline V CDR1 and CDR2: SGDLS, YYNGEE. The CDR3 loop reads CASSVGEGIQYF. Written as DNA, the CDR3 is TGTGCCAGCAGCGTAGGCGAGGGCATTCAGTACTTC.

This clone was observed a few times. CDR3 amino acids: CASSLTTLPVASYNEQFF. The CDR3 nucleotides read TGTGCCAGCAGCTTAACTACCCTTCCGGTCGCCTCCTACAATGAGCAGTTCTTC. The chain combines TRBV7-8 with TRBJ2-1; no clear D. The length of the CDR3 is 18 residues. V lost 2 bases and J 0 bases, leaving 17 bases between the germline ends. Per the germline V gene, CDR1 is SGHVS and CDR2 is FQNEAQ. Variable domain in full (rest from reference TRBV7-8 and TRBJ2-1): GAGVSQSPRYKVAKRGQDVALRCDPISGHVSLFWYQQALGQGPEFLTYFQNEAQLDKSGLPSDRFFAERPEGSVSTLKIQRTQQEDSAVYLCASSLTTLPVASYNEQFFGPGTRLTVL.

The chain carries TRBV5-1 and TRBJ2-7; 13 bases match TRBD2. The CDR3 length is 16 residues. The ends lost 4 bases at V and 10 bases at J; junction bases unmatched: 14. Germline loops: CDR1 SGHRS, CDR2 YFSETQ. Here the CDR3 reads CASSPTKGLAGVDQYF. CDR3 DNA sequence: TGCGCCAGCAGCCCGACGAAAGGACTAGCGGGGGTGGATCAGTACTTC.

V usage is TRBV7-9 and J usage is TRBJ1-1, with 7 bases aligning to TRBD1. Trimming cost V 5 bases and J 3 bases; bases outside gene matches: 9. The germline V gene has CDR1 SEHNR and CDR2 FQNEAQ (reference sequence). The CDR3 contains 15 residues. In DNA form, the CDR3 reads TGTGCCAGCAGCACACCAGACAGGGCTCACACTGAAGCTTTCTTT. Protein: CASSTPDRAHTEAFF.

The V call is TRBV10-3, the J call TRBJ2-1; 7 bases agree with TRBD2. CDR1 ENHRY and CDR2 SYGVKD come from the germline V gene. The trim removed 7 bases at V and 5 bases at J, leaving 11 bases unmatched. CDR3 size: 15 residues. CDR3: CAINTRGELNNEQFF. CDR3 nucleotide sequence: TGTGCCATCAACACCCGGGGGGAGCTTAACAATGAGCAGTTCTTC.

The gene calls are TRBV4-3 and TRBJ2-7, with 7 positions matching TRBD2. The ends lost 3 bases at V and 5 bases at J; junction bases unmatched: 4. The CDR3 consists of 13 residues. In germline, CDR1 is LGHNA, CDR2 YSLEER. CDR3 residues: CASSQRLAHEQYF. The CDR3 DNA is TGCGCCAGCAGCCAGCGACTAGCACACGAGCAGTACTTC.